The table lists the clone carrying this T cell receptor (beta chain) with a count of one. Antigen: not known. Germline CDR1 is SNHLY and CDR2 is FYNNEI. The ends were cut back, 1 base at V and 5 bases at J, with 14 bases in the middle. This CDR3 has 15 residues. For the second PCR, which ran for roughly 7 to 11 cycles, a sample-barcoded 5' primer and a J-beta primer mix were used. Template switching added a 12-random-nucleotide identifier to every cDNA molecule. TCRdb re-called the 5' RACE reads with MiXCR, one entry per CDR3 protein. Among about 680,000 distinct CDR3 sequences listed, about 52% were seen once. The data were taken from a study of blood T cells in healthy people across ages. Points from the study as a whole: There was no known CMV status for donors, so expanded clonotype changes were possibly confounded.

The donors, healthy Caucasians from Russia, were aged roughly 6 to 100. Sequencing input: blood. This TCR derives from a woman in her sixties or seventies in good health. The V call is TRBV2, the J call TRBJ1-1; tentatively, D is TRBD1 (5 bases). CDR3 nucleotides: TGTGCCAGCAGTGAAGAGTGGCAGGGTGAGACTGAAGCTTTCTTT. Protein: CASSEEWQGETEAFF.